These T cell receptor beta chains were read from a single sample in a study of blood T cell repertoires in COVID-19. Sequenced by immunoSEQ multiplex PCR; TCRdb stores in-frame clones only, minus some. The sample has approximately 88,000 clones; around three quarters are singletons. Sequencing used peripheral blood. Every receptor here comes from a woman aged 80 or over with acute or convalescent COVID-19. Each CDR3 is given with its conserved first and last residue.

V: TRBV5-1
J: TRBJ1-1
CDR3: CASSLGARQGVNTEAFF

V: TRBV7-9
J: TRBJ1-1
CDR3: CASSLQGASNTEAFF

V: TRBV7-3
J: TRBJ2-5
CDR3: CASSPQGQGGEETQYF

V: TRBV6-5
J: TRBJ1-1
CDR3: CASSRAGRRGTEAFF

V: TRBV18
J: TRBJ2-5
CDR3: CASSHGTSLETQYF

V: TRBV6-6
J: TRBJ1-3
CDR3: CASRSDRRSGNTIYF

V: TRBV5-1
J: TRBJ1-3
CDR3: CASRTGEGNTIYF

V: TRBV18
J: TRBJ2-3
CDR3: CASSSLAADTQYF

V: TRBV5-4
J: TRBJ2-2
CDR3: CASSYRGRDITGELFF

V: TRBV2
J: TRBJ2-1
CDR3: CASSQQGPYNEQFF

V: TRBV29-1
J: TRBJ2-1
CDR3: CSTQSGANEQFF